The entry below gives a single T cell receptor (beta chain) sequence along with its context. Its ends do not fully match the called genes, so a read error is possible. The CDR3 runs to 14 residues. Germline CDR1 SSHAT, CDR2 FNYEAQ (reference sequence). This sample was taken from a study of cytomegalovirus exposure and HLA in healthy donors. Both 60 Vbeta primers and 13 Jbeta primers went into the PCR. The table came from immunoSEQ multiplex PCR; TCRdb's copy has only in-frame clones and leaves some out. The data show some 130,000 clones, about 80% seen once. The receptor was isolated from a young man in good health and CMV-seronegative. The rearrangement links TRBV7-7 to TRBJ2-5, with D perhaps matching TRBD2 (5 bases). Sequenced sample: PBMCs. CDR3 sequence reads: CASSLRGRGETQYF. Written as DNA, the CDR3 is TGTGCTAGCAGCTTACGCGGAAGAGGGGAGACCCAGTACTTC. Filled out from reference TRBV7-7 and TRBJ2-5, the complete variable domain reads GAGVSQSPRYKVTKRGQDVTLRCDPISSHATLYWYQQALGQGPEFLTYFNYEAQPDKSGLPSDRFSAERPEGSISTLTIQRTEQRDSAMYRCASSLRGRGETQYFGPGTRLLVL.